The entry that follows covers one TCR beta chain sequence. The data originate from a study of blood T cell repertoires in COVID-19. In the study overall: From the United States, Italy and Spain came samples of acute and convalescent COVID-19.

Study processing details: How many nucleated cells were present was estimated from reference gene primer amplification. The data were produced by immunoSEQ multiplex PCR, yet TCRdb's version contains in-frame clones alone and is incomplete. V and J calls and clone size are copied from that table; D and trimming were computed from the DNA. Here the sample spans over 200,000 clones, 88% being singletons. The CDR3 spans 15 residues. The germline CDR1 and CDR2 sequences are SNHLY and FYNNEI. The germline V and J ends were trimmed by 7 bases and 6 bases, with 21 bases remaining between them. This clonotype was sampled from a man aged 55 to 70 who had recovered from COVID-19. The chain has TRBV2 and TRBJ1-1, with D perhaps matching TRBD1 (6 bases). Material for sequencing was peripheral blood. The CDR3 nucleotides are TGTGCCAGCACGAGAGGAGACAGGCCTATTTCTGAAGCTTTCTTT. It specifies CASTRGDRPISEAFF.